Each of the 11 T cell receptor beta chains below was sequenced from the same sample in a study of T cell repertoires in cytomegalovirus infection. TCRdb called the reads again in MiXCR, with one record for every CDR3 protein. The profile shows some 450,000 distinct CDR3 sequences, approximately 31% of them singletons. The sample comprised PBMCs. The receptor set was obtained from a human donor in good health (CMV status not recorded). Some clones in this sample may be carry-over from other donors' samples.

The chain employs TRBV20-1 and TRBJ2-7; D is possibly TRBD2 (7 bases). Germline V lookup: CDR1 DFQATT, CDR2 SNEGSKA (reference sequence). The length of the CDR3 is 16 residues. The V gene lost 0 bases and the J gene lost 4 bases, with 19 bases spanning the gap. The CDR3 is CSARDALIGGGYEQYF. The CDR3 DNA sequence: TGCAGTGCTAGAGATGCCCTGATAGGGGGGGGTTACGAGCAGTACTTC.

Many counts were recorded for this clonotype. V is TRBV7-2 and J is TRBJ1-2; a possible D gene is TRBD1 (5 bases). There are 14 residues in the CDR3. The germline V and J ends were trimmed by 0 bases and 2 bases, with 7 bases remaining between them. Germline V gives CDR1 SGHTA, CDR2 FQGNSA. CDR3 sequence: CASSLAGGNYGYTF. CDR3 in DNA: TGTGCCAGCAGCTTAGCGGGGGGGAACTATGGCTACACCTTC.

With regard to this clonotype: Mismatch with germline at one junction end may stem from a read error. The V gene is TRBV19, the J gene TRBJ2-6, with 9 bases that match TRBD1. Germline V gene data show CDR1 as LNHDA and CDR2 as SQIVND (reference sequence). CDR3 length equals 18 residues. The DNA of the CDR3 is TGTGCCAGTAGTCTGAGGGGACAGGGAATTCCTGGGTCCAACGTCCTGACTTTC. This gives the protein CASSLRGQGIPGSNVLTF.

As to this clonotype: This may be a read error: a much more frequent sequence differs by one nucleotide. The genes are TRBV7-3 and TRBJ1-3, with D unresolved. The CDR3 extends over 16 amino acids. V was pared by 2 bases and J by 0 bases, with 11 bases between. Germline-derived CDR1 and CDR2 are SGHTA and FQGTGA. CDR3 DNA: TGTGCCAGCAGCTTAGGTAAAGGAGACTCTGGAAACACCATATATTTT. This codes for CASSLGKGDSGNTIYF.

This clonotype was counted ten times or more. The chain carries TRBV7-2 and TRBJ2-1, with D unclear. Trimming stripped 4 bases from V and 1 base from J, with 11 bases between. Germline CDR1 and CDR2: SGHTA and FQGNSA. This CDR3 comprises 15 residues. CDR3 sequence reads: CASSSHPSSYNEQFF. The DNA for the CDR3 is TGTGCCAGCAGCTCCCATCCCTCATCCTACAATGAGCAGTTCTTC.

The chain uses TRBV4-1 and TRBJ2-5; either TRBD1 or TRBD2 may supply D (5 bases each). Germline CDR1 is MGHRA and CDR2 is YSYEKL. This CDR3 region has 14 residues. The V end was cut by 4 bases, the J end by 2 bases, with 11 bases between. CDR3 sequence (DNA): TGCGCCAGCAGCCCCCCGGGACGGCAAGAGACCCAGTACTTC. It translates to CASSPPGRQETQYF.

About this clonotype: The CDR3 does not close with the conserved phenylalanine or tryptophan, likely indicating a read error. The chain employs TRBV6-6 and TRBJ2-7; D may match TRBD1 or TRBD2 (5 bases each). Looked up from germline, CDR1 is MNHNY and CDR2 is SVGAGI (reference sequence). CDR3 size: 14 residues. V dropped 2 bases and J dropped 0 bases, with 8 bases sitting between them. For the CDR3, the DNA is TGTGCCAGCAGTTACCGGGACGGCTCCTACGAGCAGTACTTA. Translation: CASSYRDGSYEQYL.

This clonotype was picked up a small number of times. V gene TRBV6-1 combines with J gene TRBJ2-3, with TRBD2 identical over 8 bases. CDR1 and CDR2 (germline): MNHNS, SASEGT. V dropped 5 bases and J dropped 3; count of bases not matched to a gene: 16. The CDR3 is 18 amino acids. DNA of the CDR3: TGTGCCAGCAGTCCGACGGGTGGGTTGCGGGGGGATACAGATACGCAGTATTTT. It encodes CASSPTGGLRGDTDTQYF.

The V call is TRBV19, the J call TRBJ1-6; D perhaps matches TRBD1 (5 bases). The CDR3 runs to 19 residues. V gave up 0 bases and J gave up 7 bases, with 22 bases separating them. Germline CDR1 reads LNHDA; CDR2 reads SQIVND (reference sequence). Here the CDR3 DNA reads TGTGCCAGTAGTATAGAAGATCCCCGACAGCTTCGGTCGAATTCACCCCTCCACTTT. As protein: CASSIEDPRQLRSNSPLHF.

This chain links TRBV2 with TRBJ2-3; TRBD2 matches at 10 bases. There are 15 residues in the CDR3. With 3 bases clipped from V and 3 bases from J, the junction kept 3 bases outside the gene matches. Looked up from germline, CDR1 is SNHLY and CDR2 is FYNNEI. This CDR3 is CASSDSGGNTDTQYF. CDR3 nucleotides: TGTGCCAGCAGTGATAGCGGGGGGAATACAGATACGCAGTATTTT.

This clonotype was observed a few times. V gene TRBV19 combines with J gene TRBJ1-5, with D perhaps matching TRBD1 (6 bases). Germline CDR1 and CDR2: LNHDA and SQIVND (reference sequence). CDR3 length equals 15 residues. The V gene lost 7 bases and the J gene lost 6 bases, with 19 bases spanning the gap. The CDR3: CASTLGHWEGQPQHF. DNA of the CDR3: TGTGCCAGTACCCTGGGACACTGGGAGGGTCAGCCCCAGCATTTT.